This TCR beta chain was recorded in a study of T cells and Merkel cell carcinoma outcomes. Study-wide findings and caveats: In Merkel cell carcinoma, repertoire and T-cell density reportedly predicted outcomes.

In this sample, this clone turned up a few times. The antigen is not known. TCRdb keeps only in-frame clones here, not all; method: immunoSEQ multiplex PCR. The sample holds roughly 3,300 clones, about 92% seen once. The V gene's germline CDR1 is SGDLS and CDR2 YYNGEE. V lost 0 bases to trimming and J lost 7 bases, with 14 bases between them. The CDR3 loop spans 14 amino acids. The receptor comes from a human donor with Merkel cell carcinoma. Material: tumor tissue from Merkel cell carcinoma. The rearrangement joins TRBV9 to TRBJ2-7; D is perhaps TRBD1 or TRBD2 (5 bases each). Here the CDR3 DNA reads TGTGCCAGCAGCGTAGGAGGGGCCCCAAATGAGCAGTACTTC. Translated, it gives CASSVGGAPNEQYF.